A selection of T cell receptor beta chains follows, all from one sample in a study of cytomegalovirus exposure and HLA in healthy donors. Sequenced by immunoSEQ multiplex PCR; TCRdb stores in-frame clones only, minus some. The repertoire holds under 400,000 clones, with approximately 86% as singletons. Material for sequencing was PBMCs. These receptors came from a man aged 30 to 45 in good health and CMV-seronegative. The CDR3 runs from the conserved cysteine through the conserved F or W. The order of the fields is V gene, clone size, D gene, J gene, CDR3 DNA, CDR3 protein. The D gene is left open where the match is weak. Size is stated for part of the rows, as once, few or many counts, or as a class when the clone is expanded.

TRBV7-2	-	TRBD1	TRBJ1-1	TGTGCCAGCAACCCCGGGACAGGGGTCGTGGATGAAGCTTTCTTT	CASNPGTGVVDEAFF
TRBV6-1	-	-	TRBJ2-3	TGTGCCAGCAGTGAGGACACCAGCACAGATACGCAGTATTTT	CASSEDTSTDTQYF
TRBV11-2	-	-	TRBJ2-4	TGTGCCAGCAGCTGGGGGGACAAAAACATTCAGTACTTC	CASSWGDKNIQYF
TRBV9	-	TRBD2	TRBJ2-1	TGTGCCAGCAGCCTGGGACTAGCGGGGGGTGAGCAGTTCTTC	CASSLGLAGGEQFF
TRBV4-3	-	-	TRBJ2-5	TGCGCCAGCAGCCAAGATAAAGCGGAGACCCAGTACTTC	CASSQDKAETQYF
TRBV10-2	-	-	TRBJ2-1	TGCGCCAGCAGTGAATCTCTTCTCTACAATGAGCAGTTCTTC	CASSESLLYNEQFF
TRBV11-2	-	-	TRBJ2-6	TGTGCCAGCAATAGAGGTACTGGGGCCAACGTCCTGACTTTC	CASNRGTGANVLTF
TRBV27	-	-	TRBJ1-1	TGTGCCAGCAGTTTGGCGGAGAACACTGAAGCTTTCTTT	CASSLAENTEAFF
TRBV27	-	-	TRBJ2-5	TGTGCCAGCAGTTTAAGCCCCGGACTCAAGGGTTCGGGGACCCAGTACTTC	CASSLSPGLKGSGTQYF
TRBV2	-	-	TRBJ2-3	TGTGCCAGCAGTGAACTTCATGCGGCCGACCTCACAGATACGCAGTATTTT	CASSELHAADLTDTQYF
TRBV5-6	-	TRBD2	TRBJ2-1	TGTGCCAGCAGCTTGGCGGTAGCGGGGGACTACAATGAGCAGTTCTTC	CASSLAVAGDYNEQFF
TRBV30	-	-	TRBJ2-2	TGTGCCTGGACCCGGCGGCGTACGAACACCGGGGAGCTGTTTTTT	CAWTRRRTNTGELFF
TRBV27	-	TRBD1	TRBJ2-1	TGTGCCAGCAGCCAGGGGTGGACAGGGGGGGCCTACAATGAGCAGTTCTTC	CASSQGWTGGAYNEQFF
TRBV25-1	-	-	TRBJ2-1	TGTGCCAGCGGGTACAGCTACAATGAGCAGTTCTTC	CASGYSYNEQFF
TRBV6-6	-	TRBD2	TRBJ2-2	TGTGCCAGCAGCTACGGGACTAGCGGTCCCGGGGAGCTGTTTTTT	CASSYGTSGPGELFF
TRBV5-1	few	-	TRBJ2-3	TGCGCCAGCAGAAACCCAGGGGGCACAGATACGCAGTATTTT	CASRNPGGTDTQYF
TRBV18	-	TRBD2	TRBJ2-3	TGTGCCAGCTCACTTAAATCCGGGACTAGAGGCACAGATACGCAGTATTTT	CASSLKSGTRGTDTQYF
TRBV14	-	-	TRBJ2-7	TGTGCCAGCAGCCAAGATCAAGGGTCGGGGGAGCAGTACTTC	CASSQDQGSGEQYF
TRBV5-1	-	-	TRBJ2-1	TGCGCCAGCAGCTTGGCCGGGGTCAATGAGCAGTTCTTC	CASSLAGVNEQFF
TRBV27	-	TRBD1	TRBJ1-4	TGTGCCAGCAGCCGGGGACAGACTTTTGCAACTAATGAAAAACTGTTTTTT	CASSRGQTFATNEKLFF
TRBV6-5	-	-	TRBJ1-1	TGTGCCAGCAGTTACCCGACAGGACAAAACACTGAAGCTTTCTTT	CASSYPTGQNTEAFF